Presented here are 7 T cell receptor beta chains from one specimen sequenced in a study of cytomegalovirus exposure and HLA in healthy donors. With 60 Vbeta and 13 Jbeta primers, the PCR was carried out. The assay was immunoSEQ multiplex PCR, and TCRdb's table has in-frame clones only and misses some. The table shows 100,000 to 150,000 clones, with about 79% occurring only once. The sample taken for sequencing was PBMCs. Receptors originate from a man aged 50 or older in good health and CMV-seronegative.

The chain is built from TRBV5-8 and TRBJ2-7; 10 bases agree with TRBD2. V lost 2 bases, J lost 2 bases, and 13 bases stayed unmatched. The CDR3 runs to 18 residues. Germline CDR1 reads SGHTS; CDR2 reads YDEGEE. CDR3 bases: TGTGCCAGCAGCTTTCCTAGCGGGGGCCCTACCCATCCCTACGAGCAGTACTTC. It codes for CASSFPSGGPTHPYEQYF. Based on the CDR3 plus reference TRBV5-8 and TRBJ2-7, the full variable domain is EAGVTQSPTHLIKTRGQQATLRCSPISGHTSVYWYQQALGLGLQFLLWYDEGEERNRGNFPPRFSGRQFPNYSSELNVNALELEDSALYLCASSFPSGGPTHPYEQYFGPGTRLTVT.

This clone was detected only once. This sequence joins TRBV19 and TRBJ1-1, with D hard to call. Trimming took 6 bases from V and 1 from J, leaving 9 bases between them. There are 13 residues in the CDR3. CDR1 and CDR2 (germline): LNHDA, SQIVND (reference sequence). The CDR3 DNA is TGTGCCAGTAGCATAACACGGAACACTGAAGCTTTCTTT. This encodes CASSITRNTEAFF. The complete variable domain, with remaining parts taken from reference TRBV19 and TRBJ1-1, reads DGGITQSPKYLFRKEGQNVTLSCEQNLNHDAMYWYRQDPGQGLRLIYYSQIVNDFQKGDIAEGYSVSREKKESFPLTVTSAQKNPTAFYLCASSITRNTEAFFGQGTRLTVV.

About this clone itself: Relative to the germline gene, one junction end is altered; a read error may explain this. The V and J genes are TRBV19 and TRBJ1-5, with TRBD1 identical over 10 bases. Germline CDR1 reads LNHDA; CDR2 reads SQIVND (reference sequence). This CDR3 comprises 15 residues. The DNA for the CDR3 is TGTGCCAGTAGTATAGAACGGACAGGGGGACAGCCCCGGCATTTT. Its translation is CASSIERTGGQPRHF.

V is TRBV6-1 and J is TRBJ2-1, with TRBD2 matching over 9 bases. The CDR3 contains 15 residues. CDR1 and CDR2 (germline): MNHNS, SASEGT. Trimming took 6 bases from V and 5 from J; bases not matched to a gene: 8. The CDR3 reads CASRLWRGGNNEQFF. CDR3 nucleotides: TGTGCCAGCAGATTATGGCGGGGGGGAAACAATGAGCAGTTCTTC.

This sequence joins TRBV16 and TRBJ1-5; 7 nucleotides agree with TRBD1. The germline V gene encodes CDR1 KGHSY and CDR2 FQNENV. This CDR3 region has 16 residues. The V segment lost 4 bases and the J segment 0 bases; nucleotides outside the gene matches: 6. CDR3 amino acids: CASSRDRTHSNQPQHF. CDR3 DNA: TGTGCCAGCAGCCGGGACAGAACGCATAGCAATCAGCCCCAGCATTTT.

V and J are TRBV18 and TRBJ1-2; tentative D call: TRBD1 (5 bases). The length of the CDR3 is 15 residues. The V end lost 5 bases, the J end lost 6 bases, and 19 bases lay between the germline ends. Germline assignment: CDR1 KGHSH and CDR2 LQKENI. In DNA form, the CDR3 reads TGTGCCAGCTCAATCCAGGACACGACCTCAAATGGCTACACCTTC. This encodes CASSIQDTTSNGYTF.

The genes are TRBV9 and TRBJ1-4, with D possibly TRBD1 on 5 matching bases. With 2 bases removed from V and 6 bases from J, the gap between germline ends came to 17 bases. Germline values: CDR1 SGDLS, CDR2 YYNGEE. CDR3 length: 16 amino acids. The DNA of the CDR3 is TGTGCCAGCAGCGTTGCCCCGCAGGGTGGAGATGAAAAACTGTTTTTT. Its translation: CASSVAPQGGDEKLFF.